The text below deals with one TCR beta chain. As yet, its antigen is unknown. This sample includes further DNA sequences coding for the same CDR3. Germline V gene data show CDR1 as GTSNPN and CDR2 as SVGIG (reference sequence). The CDR3 has 16 amino acids. The V segment lost 2 bases and the J segment 7 bases; nucleotides outside the gene matches: 11. These data come from a study of cytomegalovirus exposure and HLA in healthy donors. General study points: Common viral pathogens seemed, in a later analysis, to connect with several of the most significant clusters.

13 Jbeta primers and 60 Vbeta primers were used for the PCR. In the authors' workflow: Later, an analysis found 80 million or so unique TCR beta chains, and 8.5 million to 12 million of these were shared. The data were produced by immunoSEQ multiplex PCR, yet TCRdb's version contains in-frame clones alone and is incomplete. V and J calls and clone size follow that table, whereas D and trimming were derived from the DNA. The data show a few hundred thousand clones, 70% to 85% seen once. This TCR was sampled from a girl aged 2 to 9 in good health and CMV-seronegative. The V and J genes are TRBV30 and TRBJ1-6, with 7 bases aligning to TRBD1. The sample consisted of PBMCs. CDR3 sequence: CAWSSYRQGRNSPLHF. The CDR3 DNA reads TGTGCCTGGAGTTCCTACAGACAGGGCCGCAATTCACCCCTCCACTTT. The entire variable domain, with the rest obtained from reference TRBV30 and TRBJ1-6, is as follows: SQTIHQWPATLVQPVGSPLSLECTVEGTSNPNLYWYRQAAGRGLQLLFYSVGIGQISSEVPQNLSASRPQDRQFILSSKKLLLSDSGFYLCAWSSYRQGRNSPLHFGNGTRLTVT.